This T cell receptor (beta chain) was sequenced during a study of T cell repertoires in cytomegalovirus infection. Comment on this clonotype: As yet, its antigen is unknown.

TCRdb ran MiXCR on the reads and lists one entry per CDR3 protein. The sample has roughly 800,000 distinct CDR3 sequences, just under 30% seen once. Findings and caveats of the study: HLA-C-restricted CMV clonotypes gave the most frequent clonotype in two of eight donors. Accumulated public TCR beta family frequency recognized individuals carrying CMV together with the relevant HLA.

The CDR3 is 14 residues long. V was pared by 7 bases and J by 0 bases, with 9 bases between. The chain uses TRBV12-3 or TRBV12-4 and TRBJ2-2; D is uncertain. Source: cultured CD8+ T cells from PBMCs, taken from culture after CMV antigen stimulation. This receptor was obtained from a human donor in good health (CMV status not recorded). Some clones in this sample may be carry-over from other donors' samples. CDR3 sequence reads: CASKSATNTGELFF. CDR3 bases: TGTGCCAGCAAATCAGCGACGAACACCGGGGAGCTGTTTTTT.